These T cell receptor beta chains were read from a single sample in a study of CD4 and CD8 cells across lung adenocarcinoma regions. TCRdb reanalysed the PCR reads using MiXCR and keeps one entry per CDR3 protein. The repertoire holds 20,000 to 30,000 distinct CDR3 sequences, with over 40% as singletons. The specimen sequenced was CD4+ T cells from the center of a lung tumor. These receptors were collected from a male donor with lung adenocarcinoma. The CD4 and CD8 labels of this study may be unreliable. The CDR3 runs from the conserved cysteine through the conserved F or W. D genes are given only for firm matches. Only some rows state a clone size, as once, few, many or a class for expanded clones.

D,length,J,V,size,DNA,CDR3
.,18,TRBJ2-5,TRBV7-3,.,TGTGCCAGCAGCTTAAAGGGGCCCGGGGGCGGTAGCCAAGAGACGCAGTACTTC,CASSLKGPGGGSQETQYF
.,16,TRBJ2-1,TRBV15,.,TGTGCCACCAGCAGGATGGTGGCGGCCCCTTACAATGAGCAGTTCTTC,CATSRMVAAPYNEQFF
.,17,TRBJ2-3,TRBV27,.,TGTGCCAGCAGTGCGGGGCGAGGGGCCCGTGGCACAGAGACCCAGTATTTT,CASSAGRGARGTETQYF
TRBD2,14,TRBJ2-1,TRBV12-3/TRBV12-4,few,TGTGCCAGCAGCCCGACTAGCGGGGCTCGGGGGCAGTTCTTC,CASSPTSGARGQFF
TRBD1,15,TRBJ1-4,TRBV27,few,TGTGCCAGCAGTAAGACCGGGACAGGGGGTGAAAAACTGTTTTTT,CASSKTGTGGEKLFF
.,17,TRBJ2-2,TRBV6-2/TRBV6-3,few,TGTGCCAGCAGCTCTTATACTACGGGGACGAACACCGGGGAGCTGTTTTTT,CASSSYTTGTNTGELFF
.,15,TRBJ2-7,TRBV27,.,TGTGCCAGCAGGACGGGGCTGCGAGACACAGATACGCAGTACTTC,CASRTGLRDTDTQYF
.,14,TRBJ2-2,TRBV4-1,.,TGCGCCAGCAGCCAAGTACTATCAACCGGGGAGCTGTTTTTT,CASSQVLSTGELFF
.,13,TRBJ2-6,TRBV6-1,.,TGTCCCCGCAGCGATGCGAACAGCGATGAGCAGTTTTTC,CPRSDANSDEQFF
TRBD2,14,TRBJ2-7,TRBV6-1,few,TGTGCCAGCAGTGAGGGGGGACTAGCGGTTGAGCAGTACTTC,CASSEGGLAVEQYF
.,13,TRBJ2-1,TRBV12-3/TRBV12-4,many,TGTGCCAGCAGTTTATCCCCCTACAATGAGCAGTTCTTC,CASSLSPYNEQFF
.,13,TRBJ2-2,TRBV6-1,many,TGTGCCAGCAGGGACACCCACACCGGGGAGCTGTTTTTT,CASRDTHTGELFF
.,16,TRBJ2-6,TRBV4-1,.,TGCGCCAGCAGCAAAGGACCGCCGGGCGGGGCCTACGAGCTGTCCTTC,CASSKGPPGGAYELSF
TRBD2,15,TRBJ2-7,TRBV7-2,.,TGTGCCAGCAGGCCCCCTAGCGGGGGGGTCTACGAGCAGTACTTC,CASRPPSGGVYEQYF
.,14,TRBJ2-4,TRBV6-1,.,TGTGCGGGCAGTGGGGGCGGGCGCCAGGAGATCCAGTACTTC,CAGSGGGRQEIQYF
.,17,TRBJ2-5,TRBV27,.,TGTGCCAGCAGTCCGGGCCGAGTAGGCTGTGGCCAAGATACCCAGTACTTC,CASSPGRVGCGQDTQYF
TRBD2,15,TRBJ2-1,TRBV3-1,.,TGTGCCAGCAGTCGCGGGAGGGCCTCTACAAATGAGCAGTTCTTC,CASSRGRASTNEQFF
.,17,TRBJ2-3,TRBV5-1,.,TGCGCCAGCAGCAGAGTAGCGCGAGCTGTGAGCACCGGGGCGCAGTATTTT,CASSRVARAVSTGAQYF
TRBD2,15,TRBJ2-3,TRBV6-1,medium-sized,TGTGCCAGCAGTGAACAGCGGGAGGTCACAGATACGCAGTATTTT,CASSEQREVTDTQYF
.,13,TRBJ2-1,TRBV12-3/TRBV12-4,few,TGTGCCAGCAGCTTAATCCGCTTAGATGAGCAGTTCTTC,CASSLIRLDEQFF
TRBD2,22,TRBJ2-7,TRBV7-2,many,TGTGCCAGCAGCTTAGTCCAGGTTTGGGGACTAGCGGGACCCAAACAGGTCTACGAGCAGTACTTC,CASSLVQVWGLAGPKQVYEQYF
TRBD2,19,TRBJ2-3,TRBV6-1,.,TGTGCCAGCAGTGCTGGGGGGGCTAGCGGGCGAACTAGCACAGAGACGCAGTACTTT,CASSAGGASGRTSTETQYF
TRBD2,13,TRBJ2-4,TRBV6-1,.,TGTGCCACGGGGGGGGGATCCAAAAATACGCAGTATTTC,CATGGGSKNTQYF
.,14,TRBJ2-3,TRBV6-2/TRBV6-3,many,TGTGCCAGCAGTCAGGGCTTTCTTGCAGATACGCAGTATTTT,CASSQGFLADTQYF
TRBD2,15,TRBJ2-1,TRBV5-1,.,TGCGCCAGTGGGCGGGGGGCTAGCGGATACAATGAGCAGTTCTTC,CASGRGASGYNEQFF
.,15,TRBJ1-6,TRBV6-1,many,TGTGCCAGCAGTGACACTTTCTCCTATAATTCACCCCTCCACTTT,CASSDTFSYNSPLHF
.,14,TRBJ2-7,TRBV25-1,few,TGTGCCAGCAGACGTCCGGGACCATCGGACGAGCAGTACTTC,CASRRPGPSDEQYF
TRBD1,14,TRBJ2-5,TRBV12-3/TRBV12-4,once,TGTGCCAGCAAAAGGGGGCTCCACCAAGAGACCCAGTACTTC,CASKRGLHQETQYF
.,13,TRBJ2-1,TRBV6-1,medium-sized,TGTGCCAGCAGCCTAGTCGGCTACAATGAGCAGTTCTTC,CASSLVGYNEQFF
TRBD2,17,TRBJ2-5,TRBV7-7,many,TGTGCTAGCAGCCCCCGGGCGGGAGGCGGGAGTGTGGAGACCCAGTACTTC,CASSPRAGGGSVETQYF
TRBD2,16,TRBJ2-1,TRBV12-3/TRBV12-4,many,TGTGCCAGCAGGGGGACTAGCGTTGACTCCTACAATGAGCAGTTCTTC,CASRGTSVDSYNEQFF
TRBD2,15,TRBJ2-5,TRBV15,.,TGTGCCACCAGCAGGCCCTGGGGGGGTCAAGAGACCCAGTCCTTC,CATSRPWGGQETQSF
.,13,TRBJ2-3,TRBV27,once,TGTGCCAGGGTGGGGATCGGCAAAAACACGCAGTATTTT,CARVGIGKNTQYF
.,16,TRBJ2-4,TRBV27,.,TGTGCCAGCAGTTTAATCGGGACACTCCTCACAGATATTCAGTACTTC,CASSLIGTLLTDIQYF
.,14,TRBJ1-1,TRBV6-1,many,TGTGCCAGCAGCCGCCCAGACAGCTACACTGAAGCTTTCTTT,CASSRPDSYTEAFF
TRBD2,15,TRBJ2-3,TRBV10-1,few,TGCGCCAGCAGTGAGTTTAGCGGGAGTGGTGATACGCAGTATTTT,CASSEFSGSGDTQYF
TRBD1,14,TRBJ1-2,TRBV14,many,TGTGCCAGCAGCCAAGGACAGGGACGGTATGGCTACACCTTC,CASSQGQGRYGYTF
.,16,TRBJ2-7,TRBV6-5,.,TGTGCCAGCAGACCCTCGCTCGGAGCCAGGTCCTACGAGCAGTACTTC,CASRPSLGARSYEQYF
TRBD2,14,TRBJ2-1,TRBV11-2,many,TGTGCCAGCAGCTTACCCGGGACTAGCGGGATTCTAAACTTC,CASSLPGTSGILNF
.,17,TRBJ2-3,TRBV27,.,TGTGCCAGCAGTCCGGGCCGAGGGGCTTCTGGCCCAGATACCCAGTATTTT,CASSPGRGASGPDTQYF
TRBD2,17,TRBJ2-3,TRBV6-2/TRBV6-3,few,TGTGCCAGCAGTTATCGACTAGCGGGAGGGCCCACAGATACGCAGTATTTT,CASSYRLAGGPTDTQYF
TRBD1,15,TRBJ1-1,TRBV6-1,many,TGTGCCAGCAGTATAGGGGACAGCTCGAACACTGAAGCTTTCTTT,CASSIGDSSNTEAFF
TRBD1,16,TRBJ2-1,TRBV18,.,TGTGCCAGCTCCCCAACGCAGGGGGCAACCTACAATGAGCAGTTCTTC,CASSPTQGATYNEQFF
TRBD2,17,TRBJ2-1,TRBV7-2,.,TGTGCCAGCAGCTTCACCCTAGCGGAGGAGACCAACGATAAGCAGTTCTTT,CASSFTLAEETNDKQFF
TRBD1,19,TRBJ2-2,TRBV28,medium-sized,TGTGCCAGCAGTTTAGCTATACCGGGACAGGGGATAGGATCCGGGGAGCTGTTTTTT,CASSLAIPGQGIGSGELFF
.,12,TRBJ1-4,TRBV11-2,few,TGTGCCAGCAGTTCAATTGGAAAGGCGCTGTTTTTT,CASSSIGKALFF
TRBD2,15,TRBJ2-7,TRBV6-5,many,TGTGCCAGCAGTTACTCTAGTAGCGGGAGAGTCGAGCAGTACTTC,CASSYSSSGRVEQYF
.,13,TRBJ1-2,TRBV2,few,TGTGCCAGCAGTGACAATCCAAACTATGGCTACACCTTC,CASSDNPNYGYTF